The 24 T cell receptor beta chains below were found in one sample sequenced in a study of monozygotic twins with inflammatory bowel disease. TCRdb re-analyzed the 5' RACE reads; it lists each CDR3 protein once, without DNA. The sample totals approximately 330,000 distinct CDR3 sequences. Material for sequencing was blood. The receptors originated from a human donor with ulcerative colitis or Crohn's disease, or a healthy co-twin of an affected twin (not recorded which).

The chain carries TRBV19 and TRBJ1-2. The CDR3 has 12 amino acids. CDR1 LNHDA and CDR2 SQIVND come from the germline V gene (reference sequence). CDR3 in amino acids: CASSKTGYGYTF. The full variable domain, completed using reference TRBV19 and TRBJ1-2, is DGGITQSPKYLFRKEGQNVTLSCEQNLNHDAMYWYRQDPGQGLRLIYYSQIVNDFQKGDIAEGYSVSREKKESFPLTVTSAQKNPTAFYLCASSKTGYGYTFGSGTRLTVV.

The gene calls are TRBV27 and TRBJ2-4; the TCRdb D gene call, TRBD1, has no DNA to confirm it. This CDR3 is 16 amino acids long. CDR1 and CDR2 (germline): MNHEY, SMNVEV (reference sequence). The CDR3 loop reads CASSYSGDTAKHIQYF.

The genes are TRBV29-1 and TRBJ1-2; without DNA, the TCRdb call of TRBD1 cannot be checked. The CDR3 consists of 12 residues. Germline CDR1 and CDR2: SQVTM and ANQGSEA. CDR3 sequence reads: CSVEVGVYGYTF.

This chain connects TRBV19 to TRBJ2-1; with no DNA, the TCRdb D assignment of TRBD2 cannot be verified. The CDR3 loop spans 15 amino acids. CDR1 and CDR2 from the germline V gene are LNHDA and SQIVND (reference sequence). The CDR3 region is CASSRELAGVSEQFF.

The chain couples TRBV27 to TRBJ2-3; TCRdb selects TRBD2, and the lack of DNA leaves this call unchecked. This CDR3 comprises 15 residues. Germline V CDR1 and CDR2: MNHEY, SMNVEV (reference sequence). CDR3 in amino acids: CASSSPTSGADTQYF.

The V call is TRBV5-1, the J call TRBJ1-2. The CDR3 is made up of 15 amino acids. Germline values: CDR1 SGHRS, CDR2 YFSETQ. Here the CDR3 reads CASSLNAQALYGYTF. The complete variable domain, with remaining parts taken from reference TRBV5-1 and TRBJ1-2, reads KAGVTQTPRYLIKTRGQQVTLSCSPISGHRSVSWYQQTPGQGLQFLFEYFSETQRNKGNFPGRFSGRQFSNSRSEMNVSTLELGDSALYLCASSLNAQALYGYTFGSGTRLTVV.

V and J are TRBV20-1 and TRBJ2-1; no DNA is available, so the TRBD2 call from TCRdb remains unchecked. This CDR3 contains 16 residues. Germline V lookup: CDR1 DFQATT, CDR2 SNEGSKA (reference sequence). The CDR3 is CSARDRSGRAYNEQFF.

Here the CDR3 reads CASSLRQREKLFF. V is TRBV12-3 or TRBV12-4 and J is TRBJ1-4; TCRdb's D call, TRBD1, is unchecked because there is no DNA. The CDR3 has 13 amino acids.

The chain is built from TRBV2 and TRBJ1-2. The CDR3 is made up of 11 amino acids. Germline V gene data show CDR1 as SNHLY and CDR2 as FYNNEI. The CDR3: CASSEVLGYTF.

The V gene is TRBV4-3, the J gene TRBJ2-4; TCRdb's D gene call, TRBD2, goes unchecked for lack of DNA. Germline CDR1 and CDR2: LGHNA and YSLEER. CDR3 length equals 16 residues. Here the CDR3 reads CASSLTQGGAKNIQYF.

The rearrangement joins TRBV6-5 to TRBJ2-1; the D call of TRBD1 rests on TCRdb alone, since no DNA is present to check it. Per germline, CDR1 MNHEY and CDR2 SVGAGI. The CDR3 length is 18 residues. The CDR3 sequence is CATWEREWRFAVLREQFF.

The chain links TRBV14 to TRBJ2-1; TCRdb returns TRBD2, unconfirmable since there is no DNA. This CDR3 region has 18 residues. CDR1 and CDR2 from the germline V gene are SGHDN and FVKESK. The CDR3 spells CASSQEVRIGRARNEQFF. The complete variable domain, with remaining parts taken from reference TRBV14 and TRBJ2-1, reads EAGVTQFPSHSVIEKGQTVTLRCDPISGHDNLYWYRRVMGKEIKFLLHFVKESKQDESGMPNNRFLAERTGGTYSTLKVQPAELEDSGVYFCASSQEVRIGRARNEQFFGPGTRLTVL.

V usage is TRBV6-2 or TRBV6-3 and J usage is TRBJ1-2; TCRdb's D call of TRBD1 is untestable without DNA. Germline lookup yields CDR1 MNHEY and CDR2 SVGEGT. The CDR3 is 13 residues long. The CDR3 loop reads CASSLPGIYGYTF.

This chain's CDR3 is CASSLAVGRVREETQYF. The rearrangement joins TRBV7-2 to TRBJ2-5; there is no DNA to check the TCRdb D call of TRBD1. CDR1 is SGHTA, CDR2 FQGNSA, per germline. The CDR3 extends over 17 amino acids.

The CDR3 spells CATTTQAGGQNTQYF. The V gene is TRBV7-2, the J gene TRBJ2-3; there is no DNA to check the TCRdb D call of TRBD2. The CDR3 is made up of 15 amino acids. Germline values: CDR1 SGHTA, CDR2 FQGNSA.

The chain carries TRBV6-1 and TRBJ1-6. The CDR3 extends over 12 amino acids. Germline lookup yields CDR1 MNHNS and CDR2 SASEGT. The CDR3 sequence is CASSEGWSPLHF.

The chain couples TRBV20-1 to TRBJ1-5; lacking DNA, the TRBD1 call made by TCRdb goes unchecked. CDR3 length equals 14 residues. Germline V gives CDR1 DFQATT, CDR2 SNEGSKA (reference sequence). The CDR3 sequence is CSARPGQGAIPQHF.

The chain has TRBV2 and TRBJ1-3. The CDR3 covers 14 residues. CDR1 and CDR2 (germline): SNHLY, FYNNEI. CDR3 residues: CASSEYSSGNTIYF.

V usage is TRBV24-1 and J usage is TRBJ2-1. Germline lookup yields CDR1 KGHDR and CDR2 SFDVKD. This CDR3 spans 11 amino acids. The chain's CDR3 is CATSRNNEQFF.

The V gene is TRBV30, the J gene TRBJ2-2; TCRdb reports TRBD2, a call that lacks DNA to check it against. The CDR3 is 14 residues long. Germline CDR1 reads GTSNPN; CDR2 reads SVGIG (reference sequence). CDR3 in amino acids: CAWSVTSVTGELFF.

The rearrangement uses TRBV20-1 and TRBJ2-7; TCRdb's D call of TRBD2 is untestable without DNA. This CDR3 has 14 residues. Per germline, CDR1 DFQATT and CDR2 SNEGSKA (reference sequence). The CDR3 spells CSASRVGDSYEQYF.

The gene calls are TRBV4-1 and TRBJ1-5. CDR3 length: 15 amino acids. CDR1 MGHRA and CDR2 YSYEKL come from the germline V gene. CDR3 residues: CASSLAAGADQPQHF.

The chain's CDR3 is CASSFTGSGNEQFF. V usage is TRBV5-1 and J usage is TRBJ2-1; TCRdb's assignment of TRBD1 cannot be checked, as there is no DNA. The germline V gene encodes CDR1 SGHRS and CDR2 YFSETQ. CDR3 length equals 14 residues.

The chain uses TRBV5-1 and TRBJ2-2; there is no DNA to check the TCRdb D call of TRBD1. Germline-derived CDR1 and CDR2 are SGHRS and YFSETQ. This CDR3 comprises 18 residues. The CDR3 loop reads CASMLPLRDSRNTGELFF.